This T cell receptor beta chain was recorded in a study of T cell clones after liver transplantation. Sequencing was performed with immunoSEQ multiplex PCR; in TCRdb, only in-frame clones are kept and a portion is missing. The sample includes about 71,000 clones, around 80% of them seen just once. V was shortened by 6 bases and J by 0 bases, with 10 bases between the two germline ends. Germline V gives CDR1 MDHEN, CDR2 SYDVKM. The CDR3 sequence is 14 residues long. The clonotype was recovered from a human patient who received a liver transplant. The graft donor may have given rise to some T cells. V gene TRBV28 combines with J gene TRBJ2-3; D gene unclear. Sequencing used CD4+ T cells from blood, obtained 12 months after liver transplant. DNA for the CDR3: TGTGCCAGCAGGGCCGCCACTAGCACAGATACGCAGTATTTT. Its translation: CASRAATSTDTQYF.